This is a list of T cell receptor beta chains from one sample in a study of OX40 agonist ivuxolimab in advanced cancers. Sequenced by immunoSEQ multiplex PCR; TCRdb stores in-frame clones only, minus some. This sample has just over 50,000 clones, with around 82% found just once. The sample in question was CD4+ or CD8+ T cells sorted from blood, obtained in a trial of the OX40 agonist ivuxolimab. The receptors originated from an adult with an advanced solid tumor such as melanoma, head and neck, liver or kidney cancer. The CDR3 runs from the conserved cysteine through the conserved F or W. The D gene is left open where the match is weak. Expanded clones get a size class; other rows say once, few or many, or leave the size out.

clone size	D gene	J gene	V gene	CDR3 length	CDR3 protein	CDR3 DNA
-	TRBD2	TRBJ2-7	TRBV27	19	CASSSQLGRAGGNAYEQYF	TGTGCCAGCAGTTCCCAGCTCGGTAGAGCGGGAGGCAACGCCTACGAGCAGTACTTC
-	-	TRBJ2-1	TRBV28	15	CASRSLGDNNNEQFF	TGTGCCAGCAGAAGTCTGGGAGACAACAACAATGAGCAGTTCTTC
-	TRBD1	TRBJ1-1	TRBV5-1	16	CASSLKTGAMNTEAFF	TGCGCCAGCAGCTTGAAGACAGGGGCCATGAACACTGAAGCTTTCTTT
-	TRBD2	TRBJ2-3	TRBV18	16	CASSAGLAGNTDTQYF	TGTGCCAGCTCAGCAGGACTAGCGGGAAACACAGATACGCAGTATTTT
-	-	TRBJ2-2	TRBV5-1	15	CASSRRGSDTGELFF	TGCGCCAGCAGTAGAAGGGGGTCGGACACCGGGGAGCTGTTTTTT
medium-sized	-	TRBJ1-2	TRBV9	14	CASSARTDLGGYTF	TGTGCCAGCAGCGCCAGGACGGATCTGGGGGGCTACACCTTC
-	-	TRBJ2-1	TRBV9	14	CASSVAPQGDEQFF	TGTGCCAGCAGCGTAGCCCCCCAAGGCGATGAGCAGTTCTTC
few	-	TRBJ2-3	TRBV5-1	14	CASSLDSGTDTQYF	TGCGCCAGCAGCTTGGACAGCGGCACAGATACGCAGTATTTT
few	-	TRBJ1-1	TRBV5-4	15	CASSLAGGGETEAFF	TGTGCCAGCAGCTTGGCGGGGGGCGGGGAGACTGAAGCTTTCTTT
-	TRBD1	TRBJ2-7	TRBV29-1	13	CSARDRGLREQYF	TGCAGCGCCCGGGACAGGGGGCTACGGGAGCAGTACTTC
-	-	TRBJ2-3	TRBV6-1	15	CASSAPLAGTDTQYF	TGTGCCAGCAGTGCCCCTCTGGCTGGGACAGATACGCAGTATTTT
-	-	TRBJ2-5	TRBV30	13	CAWGRLGRETQYF	TGTGCCTGGGGACGCCTAGGGCGGGAGACCCAGTACTTC
many	-	TRBJ1-1	TRBV30	12	CAWVIPRAEAFF	TGTGCCTGGGTTATTCCTCGGGCTGAAGCTTTCTTT
-	TRBD1	TRBJ2-3	TRBV7-9	16	CASSLGGGSSTDTQYF	TGTGCCAGCAGCTTAGGAGGGGGCTCTAGCACAGATACGCAGTATTTT
-	-	TRBJ1-3	TRBV7-2	15	CASSLGAVSGNTIYF	TGTGCCAGCAGCTTAGGGGCAGTCTCTGGAAACACCATATATTTT
-	-	TRBJ1-3	TRBV27	14	CASSPWGGGNTIYF	TGTGCCAGCAGTCCCTGGGGTGGGGGAAACACCATATATTTT
-	-	TRBJ2-5	TRBV5-1	11	CASSLGATQYF	TGCGCCAGCAGCTTGGGGGCGACCCAGTACTTC